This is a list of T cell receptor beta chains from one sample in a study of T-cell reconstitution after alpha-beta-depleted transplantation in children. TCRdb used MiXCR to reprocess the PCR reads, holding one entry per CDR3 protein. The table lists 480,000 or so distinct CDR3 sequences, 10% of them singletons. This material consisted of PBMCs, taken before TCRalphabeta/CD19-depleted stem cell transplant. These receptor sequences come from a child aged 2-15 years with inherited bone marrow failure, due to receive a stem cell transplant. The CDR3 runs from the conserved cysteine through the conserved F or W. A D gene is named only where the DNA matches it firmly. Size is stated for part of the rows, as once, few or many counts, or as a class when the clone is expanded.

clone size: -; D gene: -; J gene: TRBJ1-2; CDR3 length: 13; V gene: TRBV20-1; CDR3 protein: CSAREAGSYGYTF; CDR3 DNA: TGCAGTGCTAGAGAGGCGGGGAGCTATGGCTACACCTTC
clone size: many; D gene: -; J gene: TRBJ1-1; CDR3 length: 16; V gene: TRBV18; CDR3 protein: CASSPSRLRHVTEAFF; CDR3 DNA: TGTGCCAGCTCACCGTCCCGTCTTCGACATGTCACTGAAGCTTTCTTT
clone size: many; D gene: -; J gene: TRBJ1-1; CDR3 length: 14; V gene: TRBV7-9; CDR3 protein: CASSREFREAEAFF; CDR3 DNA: TGTGCCAGCAGCCGAGAATTCAGGGAGGCTGAAGCTTTCTTT
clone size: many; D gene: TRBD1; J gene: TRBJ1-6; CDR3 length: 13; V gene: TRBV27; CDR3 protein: CATGDRGYSPLHF; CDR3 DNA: TGTGCCACCGGGGACAGGGGTTATTCACCCCTCCACTTT
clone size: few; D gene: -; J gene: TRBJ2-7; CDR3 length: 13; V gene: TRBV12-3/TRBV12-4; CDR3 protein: CASSLGSGWEQYF; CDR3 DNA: TGTGCCAGCAGTTTAGGGTCGGGGTGGGAGCAGTACTTC
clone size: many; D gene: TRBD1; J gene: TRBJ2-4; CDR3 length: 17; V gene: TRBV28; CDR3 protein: CASRTGQGALNKNIQYF; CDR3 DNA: TGTGCCAGCAGAACGGGACAGGGGGCGCTTAACAAAAACATTCAGTACTTC
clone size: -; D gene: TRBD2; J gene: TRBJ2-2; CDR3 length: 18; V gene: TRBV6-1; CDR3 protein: CASSPGLAGGPQNGELFF; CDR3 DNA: TGTGCCAGCAGTCCGGGACTAGCGGGAGGCCCCCAAAACGGGGAGCTGTTTTTT
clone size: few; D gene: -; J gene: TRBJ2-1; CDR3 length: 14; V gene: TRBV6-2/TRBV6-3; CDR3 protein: CASISARRGAVQFF; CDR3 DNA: TGTGCCAGCATTTCGGCGCGGAGGGGGGCTGTGCAGTTCTTC
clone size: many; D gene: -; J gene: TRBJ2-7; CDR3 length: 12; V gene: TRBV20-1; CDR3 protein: CSAEVGGYEQYF; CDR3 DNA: TGCAGTGCAGAGGTGGGCGGCTACGAGCAGTACTTC
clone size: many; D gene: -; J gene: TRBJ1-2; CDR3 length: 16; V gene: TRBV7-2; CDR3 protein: CASSLDWGTSNYGYTF; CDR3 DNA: TGTGCCAGCAGCTTAGATTGGGGGACTTCTAACTATGGCTACACCTTC
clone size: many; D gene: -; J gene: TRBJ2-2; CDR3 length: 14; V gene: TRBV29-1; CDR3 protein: CSVLGGGAAGELFF; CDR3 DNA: TGCAGCGTTTTGGGTGGAGGGGCTGCCGGGGAGCTGTTTTTT
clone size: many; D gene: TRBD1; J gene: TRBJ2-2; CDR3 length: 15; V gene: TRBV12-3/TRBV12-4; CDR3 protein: CASSGQGAHTGELFF; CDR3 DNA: TGTGCCAGCAGTGGACAGGGGGCGCACACCGGGGAGCTGTTTTTT
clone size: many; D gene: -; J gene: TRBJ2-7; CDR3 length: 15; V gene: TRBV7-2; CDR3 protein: CASSLSPGYSYEQYF; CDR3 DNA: TGTGCCAGCAGCTTATCACCGGGCTACTCCTACGAGCAGTACTTC
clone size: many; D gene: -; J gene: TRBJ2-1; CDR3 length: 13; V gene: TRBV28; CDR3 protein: CASSLGPALEQFF; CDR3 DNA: TGTGCCAGCAGTTTAGGCCCAGCGCTTGAGCAGTTCTTC
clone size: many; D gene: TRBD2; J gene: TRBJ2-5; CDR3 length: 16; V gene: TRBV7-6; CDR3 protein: CASSLVAGGVQETQYF; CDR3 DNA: TGTGCCAGCAGCTTAGTAGCGGGAGGGGTTCAAGAGACCCAGTACTTC
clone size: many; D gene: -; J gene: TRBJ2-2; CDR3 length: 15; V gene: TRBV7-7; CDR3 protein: CASSFVSGMTGELFF; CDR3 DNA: TGTGCCAGCAGCTTCGTTAGCGGCATGACCGGGGAGCTGTTTTTT
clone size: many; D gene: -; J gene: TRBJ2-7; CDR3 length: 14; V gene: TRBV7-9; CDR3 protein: CASSPRLGSYEQYF; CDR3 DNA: TGTGCCAGCAGCCCCCGACTGGGCTCCTACGAGCAGTACTTC
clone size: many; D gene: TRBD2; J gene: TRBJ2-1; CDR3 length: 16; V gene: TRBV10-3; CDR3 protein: CAISESGGISYNEQFF; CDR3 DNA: TGTGCCATCAGTGAAAGCGGGGGGATATCCTACAATGAGCAGTTCTTC
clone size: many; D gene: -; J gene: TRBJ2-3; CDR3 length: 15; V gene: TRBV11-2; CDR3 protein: CASSLAPGRPDTQYF; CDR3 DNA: TGTGCCAGCAGCTTAGCCCCGGGACGCCCAGATACGCAGTATTTT
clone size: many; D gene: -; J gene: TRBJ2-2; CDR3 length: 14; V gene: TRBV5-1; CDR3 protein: CASSFSQNTGELFF; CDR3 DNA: TGCGCCAGCAGCTTTTCACAGAACACCGGGGAGCTGTTTTTT
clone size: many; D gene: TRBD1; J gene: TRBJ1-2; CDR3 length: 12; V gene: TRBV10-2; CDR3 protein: CASATGGDGYTF; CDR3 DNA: TGCGCCAGCGCGACAGGGGGCGATGGCTACACCTTC
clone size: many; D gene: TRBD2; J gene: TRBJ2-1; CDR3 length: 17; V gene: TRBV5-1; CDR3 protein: CASSRRLAGGAYNEQFF; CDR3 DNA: TGCGCCAGCAGCCGGAGACTAGCGGGAGGGGCCTACAATGAGCAGTTCTTC